This TCR beta chain was sequenced for a study of vaccination and CD4 T cells after COVID-19. Study-level background: Every culture used as a control got a CEFX pool, an HIV-1 Nef pool, or no peptide. Findings and caveats of the study: The appearance of a median about 88% of reactive clones in convalescent patients occurred only post-vaccination.

Oncomine TCR Beta short-read sequencing was applied to DNA from cultured CD4+ T cells. Genomic DNA was extracted from cultured CD4+ T cells. Each CDR3 protein is one row after TCRdb ran MiXCR on the PCR reads. The sample holds about 9,400 distinct CDR3 sequences, under 40% seen once. Sample treatment: approximately 10-day PBMC culture with coronavirus spike peptide pools or control peptides (ViraFEST assay). It was before the COVID-19 pandemic (2011-2018) that the unexposed donor's CD4+ T cells were collected. A note on this clonotype: What it binds is unknown.

This receptor was obtained from a human donor in good health. What was sequenced was CD4+ T cells from blood, cultured in vitro.

The CDR3 DNA reads as TGTGCCAGCAGCCAGGGACACACCTCCTACGAGCAGTACTTC. Translating gives CASSQGHTSYEQYF. The V gene is TRBV3-1, the J gene TRBJ2-7, with a possible D match to TRBD1 (6 bases). Trimming took off 3 bases at V and 0 bases at J, with 9 bases between the two ends. This CDR3 is 14 amino acids long. Germline loops: CDR1 LGHDT, CDR2 YNNKEL (reference sequence).